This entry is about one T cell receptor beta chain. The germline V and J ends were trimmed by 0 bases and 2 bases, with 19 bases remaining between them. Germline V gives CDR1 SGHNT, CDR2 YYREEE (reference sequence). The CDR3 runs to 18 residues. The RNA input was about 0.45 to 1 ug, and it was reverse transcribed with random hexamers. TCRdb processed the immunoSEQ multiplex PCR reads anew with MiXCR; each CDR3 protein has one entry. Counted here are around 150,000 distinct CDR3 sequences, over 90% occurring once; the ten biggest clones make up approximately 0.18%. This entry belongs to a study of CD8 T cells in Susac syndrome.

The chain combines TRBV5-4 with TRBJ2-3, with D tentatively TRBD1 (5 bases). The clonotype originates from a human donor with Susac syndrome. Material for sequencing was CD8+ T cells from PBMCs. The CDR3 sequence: CASSLEGGQGENTDTQYF. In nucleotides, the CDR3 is TGTGCCAGCAGCTTGGAGGGTGGTCAAGGGGAAAACACAGATACGCAGTATTTT. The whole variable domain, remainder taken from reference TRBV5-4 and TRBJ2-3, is ETGVTQSPTHLIKTRGQQVTLRCSSQSGHNTVSWYQQALGQGPQFIFQYYREEENGRGNFPPRFSGLQFPNYSSELNVNALELDDSALYLCASSLEGGQGENTDTQYFGPGTRLTVL.